The rows below give T cell receptor beta chains drawn from one sample of a study of blood T cell repertoires in COVID-19. Data came from immunoSEQ multiplex PCR; TCRdb stores just in-frame clones and leaves some out. The sample has fewer than 450,000 clones; 91% are singletons. Sequencing was carried out using peripheral blood. These TCRs come from a woman aged 18-35 years who had recovered from COVID-19. CDR3s include the opening cysteine and the closing phenylalanine or tryptophan. Each record gives: clone size, D gene, J gene, V gene, CDR3 protein, CDR3 DNA. A D gene is named only where the DNA matches it firmly. The size of a clone is reported for some rows only, either as once, few or many, or as a class for expanded clones.

-	-	TRBJ1-1	TRBV7-2	CASSPTRGGGGRTEAFF	TGTGCCAGCAGCCCGACCCGGGGAGGTGGGGGAAGGACTGAAGCTTTCTTT
many	TRBD1	TRBJ1-5	TRBV6-2/TRBV6-3	CASSPRDRGSSYSNQPQHF	TGTGCCAGCAGCCCCCGGGACAGGGGGTCGTCGTATAGCAATCAGCCCCAGCATTTT
-	-	TRBJ1-2	TRBV10-1	CASSEAGRNYGYTF	TGCGCCAGCAGTGAGGCAGGGCGCAACTATGGCTACACCTTC
-	TRBD1	TRBJ1-5	TRBV7-8	CASSLTGRDQPQHF	TGTGCCAGCAGCTTGACAGGGAGAGACCAGCCCCAGCATTTT
-	TRBD2	TRBJ2-2	TRBV9	CASSVASGNTGELFF	TGTGCCAGCAGCGTAGCTAGCGGAAACACCGGGGAGCTGTTTTTT
-	TRBD2	TRBJ2-1	TRBV29-1	CSVVGSQRRGGSNNEQFF	TGCAGCGTCGTTGGCTCCCAAAGGCGGGGCGGGAGCAACAATGAGCAGTTCTTC
-	-	TRBJ2-2	TRBV5-5	CASSLVWGPAGELFF	TGTGCCAGCAGCTTGGTTTGGGGGCCGGCCGGGGAGCTGTTTTTT
-	-	TRBJ1-1	TRBV5-1	CASSAPLQGFMNTEAFF	TGCGCCAGCAGCGCCCCCCTCCAGGGATTTATGAACACTGAAGCTTTCTTT
-	-	TRBJ1-2	TRBV10-1	CASPLVAYGYTF	TGCGCCAGCCCGTTAGTAGCCTATGGCTACACCTTC
-	-	TRBJ2-5	TRBV29-1	CSVGPRFRETQYF	TGCAGCGTTGGCCCCCGATTCAGGGAGACCCAGTACTTC
-	TRBD2	TRBJ2-1	TRBV4-1	CASRGLAEYNEQFF	TGCGCCAGCCGGGGACTAGCGGAATACAATGAGCAGTTCTTC
-	TRBD2	TRBJ2-1	TRBV20-1	CSASSALAGVNEQFF	TGCAGTGCTAGTTCGGCCCTAGCGGGAGTCAATGAGCAGTTCTTC
-	TRBD2	TRBJ2-1	TRBV30	CAWRPPGLAVNEQFF	TGTGCCTGGAGACCTCCGGGACTAGCCGTTAATGAGCAGTTCTTC
-	TRBD2	TRBJ2-2	TRBV4-1	CASKEFSGRSGELFF	TGCGCCAGCAAGGAATTTAGCGGGAGGTCCGGGGAGCTGTTTTTT
-	TRBD1	TRBJ1-3	TRBV7-6	CASSTPDRGGNTIYF	TGTGCCAGCAGCACCCCGGACAGGGGTGGAAACACCATATATTTT
-	-	TRBJ1-5	TRBV9	CASSVGDSNQPQHF	TGTGCCAGCAGCGTAGGAGATAGCAATCAGCCCCAGCATTTT
-	-	TRBJ2-4	TRBV5-1	CASSAGGPVSNIQYF	TGCGCCAGCAGCGCAGGAGGGCCCGTCTCAAACATTCAGTACTTC
-	TRBD2	TRBJ2-1	TRBV5-1	CASSFTTPGLAGNNEQFF	TGCGCCAGCAGTTTTACTACCCCGGGACTAGCGGGAAACAATGAGCAGTTCTTC
-	-	TRBJ1-1	TRBV7-2	CASSLIRGSSDTFF	TGTGCCAGCAGCTTAATAAGGGGGTCATCTGATACTTTCTTT
-	TRBD1	TRBJ1-2	TRBV2	CASSASGGTGWRTLGYTF	TGTGCCAGCAGTGCGTCAGGGGGGACAGGGTGGCGGACCTTGGGCTACACCTTC
-	-	TRBJ1-5	TRBV25-1	CASSGRGRRVRNQPQHF	TGTGCCAGCAGTGGCCGGGGGAGGAGGGTTAGAAATCAGCCCCAGCATTTT
-	-	TRBJ1-2	TRBV5-4	CASRNRDPNYGYTF	TGTGCCAGCAGGAACAGGGATCCTAACTATGGCTACACCTTC
-	TRBD2	TRBJ2-1	TRBV2	CASSEVAGLDNEQFF	TGTGCCAGCAGTGAAGTAGCGGGACTCGACAATGAGCAGTTCTTC
-	-	TRBJ1-1	TRBV7-2	CASRFNRLNTEAFF	TGTGCCAGCAGATTTAACAGATTGAACACTGAAGCTTTCTTT
-	-	TRBJ1-1	TRBV6-5	CASSYSGGNTEAFF	TGTGCCAGCAGTTATTCGGGGGGAAACACTGAAGCTTTCTTT
-	TRBD2	TRBJ2-1	TRBV4-3	CASSRKVAGARGEQFF	TGCGCCAGCAGCCGCAAAGTAGCGGGAGCTAGAGGTGAGCAGTTCTTC
-	-	TRBJ1-2	TRBV28	CASSLTLSHGYTF	TGTGCCAGCAGCCTCACCTTAAGCCATGGCTACACCTTC
-	-	TRBJ1-4	TRBV4-3	CASSQTQGPNEKLFF	TGCGCCAGCAGCCAAACGCAGGGTCCTAATGAAAAACTGTTTTTT
-	-	TRBJ2-5	TRBV15	CATSRDGDKGETQYF	TGTGCCACCAGCAGAGATGGGGACAAAGGAGAGACCCAGTACTTC
-	TRBD1	TRBJ2-1	TRBV7-6	CASSSGQGPPDEQFF	TGTGCCAGCAGCTCCGGACAGGGTCCGCCTGATGAGCAGTTCTTC
-	TRBD2	TRBJ2-2	TRBV19	CASSILSGRGTGELFF	TGTGCCAGTAGTATCCTTAGCGGGAGGGGCACCGGGGAGCTGTTTTTT
-	-	TRBJ1-1	TRBV11-2	CASSLSRKGFSEAFF	TGTGCCAGCAGCTTATCAAGAAAGGGGTTTTCTGAAGCTTTCTTT
-	TRBD1	TRBJ2-1	TRBV11-3	CASSFSGGPDEQFF	TGTGCCAGCAGCTTCTCAGGGGGCCCGGATGAGCAGTTCTTC
-	TRBD1	TRBJ1-1	TRBV29-1	CSGRQGEGTEAFF	TGCAGCGGAAGACAGGGGGAGGGCACTGAAGCTTTCTTT
-	-	TRBJ1-3	TRBV5-1	CASTRGFGNTIYF	TGCGCCAGCACCAGGGGATTTGGAAACACCATATATTTT
-	-	TRBJ2-5	TRBV15	CATQRPQETQYF	TGTGCCACCCAGCGGCCCCAAGAGACCCAGTACTTC
-	-	TRBJ1-2	TRBV12-3/TRBV12-4	CASSPGVGGYTF	TGTGCCAGCTCACCGGGGGTCGGTGGCTACACCTTC
few	TRBD2	TRBJ2-1	TRBV18	CASSHPGTSGRVGEQFF	TGTGCCAGCTCACACCCCGGGACTAGCGGGAGAGTTGGTGAGCAGTTCTTC
once	-	TRBJ1-2	TRBV15	CATSRAKGGYGYTF	TGTGCCACCAGCAGAGCGAAAGGGGGCTATGGCTACACCTTC
once	TRBD2	TRBJ2-1	TRBV11-3	CATRLAGENEQFF	TGTGCCACTCGACTAGCGGGAGAGAATGAGCAGTTCTTC
few	-	TRBJ1-2	TRBV7-9	CASSALRDGVLYGYTF	TGTGCCAGCAGCGCGTTACGAGATGGAGTTCTCTATGGCTACACCTTC
-	-	TRBJ1-1	TRBV7-2	CASSSPGYTEAFF	TGTGCCAGCAGCTCCCCAGGGTACACTGAAGCTTTCTTT
-	TRBD1	TRBJ1-4	TRBV4-3	CASSQGTGLSEKLFF	TGCGCCAGCAGCCAAGGGACAGGTTTGAGTGAAAAACTGTTTTTT
-	-	TRBJ1-3	TRBV2	CASSQANTIYF	TGTGCCAGCAGCCAGGCAAACACCATATATTTT
-	-	TRBJ1-1	TRBV29-1	CSVGRSAGENTEAFF	TGCAGCGTTGGGCGTTCGGCAGGGGAGAACACTGAAGCTTTCTTT
-	-	TRBJ1-5	TRBV6-2/TRBV6-3	CASSSDTRQPQHF	TGTGCCAGCAGCTCCGACACCAGACAGCCCCAGCATTTT
-	TRBD2	TRBJ2-5	TRBV7-8	CASSPRGSGSSLETQYF	TGTGCCAGCAGCCCTCGGGGTAGCGGGAGTTCTTTGGAGACCCAGTACTTC
-	TRBD2	TRBJ2-5	TRBV29-1	CSVEVAGGQETQYF	TGCAGCGTTGAAGTAGCGGGAGGGCAAGAGACCCAGTACTTC
-	-	TRBJ2-5	TRBV5-8	CASSFIQETQYF	TGTGCCAGCAGCTTTATTCAAGAGACCCAGTACTTC
-	TRBD1	TRBJ2-3	TRBV6-5	CASSYSRQGSTDTQYF	TGTGCCAGCAGTTACTCACGACAGGGCTCCACAGATACGCAGTATTTT
-	TRBD1	TRBJ1-2	TRBV6-1	CASSEQGAGVYGYTF	TGTGCCAGCAGTGAACAGGGGGCCGGGGTCTATGGCTACACCTTC
-	-	TRBJ2-1	TRBV24-1	CACADSSYNEQFF	TGTGCCTGTGCGGACAGCTCCTACAATGAGCAGTTCTTC